The 26 T cell receptor beta chains presented below share a single source sample, sequenced in a study of shared clonotypes between healthy human individuals. The table came from immunoSEQ multiplex PCR; TCRdb's copy has only in-frame clones and leaves some out. The sample has fewer than 600,000 clones; roughly four fifths are singletons. Sequences were obtained from PBMCs. The receptor source for this set is a woman in her thirties or forties in good health. Some clones in this sample may be carry-over from other donors' samples.

The CDR3 protein is CASSYLGGSYNEQFF. Here the CDR3 DNA reads TGTGCCAGCAGTTATCTTGGCGGGTCCTACAATGAGCAGTTCTTC. The chain joins TRBV6-5 to TRBJ2-1; D may be TRBD2 (5 bases). The germline V gene encodes CDR1 MNHEY and CDR2 SVGAGI. Between the trimmed V and J ends, which lost 3 bases and 1 base, there was a span of 10 bases. The CDR3 loop spans 15 amino acids.

The CDR3 region is CASSSGQGTNYEQYF. CDR3 coding DNA: TGCGCCAGCAGTTCAGGACAGGGGACGAACTACGAGCAGTACTTC. The chain uses TRBV5-1 and TRBJ2-7, with 9 bases matching TRBD1. V was pared by 5 bases and J by 3 bases, with 9 bases of the junction left unmatched. The CDR3 runs 15 residues. The germline V gene has CDR1 SGHRS and CDR2 YFSETQ.

V and J are TRBV30 and TRBJ1-6, with 7 bases aligning to TRBD1. Trimming took 3 bases from V and 8 from J; bases not matched to a gene: 4. The germline V gene has CDR1 GTSNPN and CDR2 SVGIG (reference sequence). This CDR3 is 13 amino acids long. CDR3 protein: CAWRARGDSPLHF. CDR3 in DNA: TGTGCCTGGAGAGCCAGGGGGGATTCACCCCTCCACTTT.

V is TRBV14 and J is TRBJ2-5; D is unclear. This CDR3 comprises 11 residues. V lost 4 bases to trimming and J lost 8 bases, with 8 bases between them. Per the germline V gene, CDR1 is SGHDN and CDR2 is FVKESK. The CDR3 DNA follows: TGTGCCAGCAGCCTTAAGTCCACCCAGTACTTC. Translating it yields CASSLKSTQYF.

The chain recombines TRBV4-3 with TRBJ2-7; 9 bases match TRBD2. This CDR3 spans 17 amino acids. V shed 1 base and J 3 bases; nucleotides not matched to a gene: 10. Looked up from germline, CDR1 is LGHNA and CDR2 is YSLEER. The CDR3 nucleotides are TGCGCCAGCAGCCAAGGGGTGGCTAGCGGGAAAGGCTACGAGCAGTACTTC. This gives the protein CASSQGVASGKGYEQYF.

This chain joins TRBV30 and TRBJ2-7; TRBD1 matches at 8 bases. The germline CDR1 and CDR2 sequences are GTSNPN and SVGIG (reference sequence). This CDR3 has 15 amino acids. The V segment lost 3 bases and the J segment 4 bases; nucleotides outside the gene matches: 11. The CDR3 spells CAWSAPRRGQYEQYF. CDR3 in DNA: TGTGCCTGGAGCGCCCCCCGCAGGGGGCAATACGAGCAGTACTTC.

This clone has just a few counts. This chain joins TRBV19 and TRBJ1-5; D perhaps matches TRBD1 (5 bases). Trimming removed 6 bases from V and 3 bases from J, with 9 bases in between. The CDR3 runs to 13 residues. Germline assignment: CDR1 LNHDA and CDR2 SQIVND (reference sequence). The CDR3 DNA is TGTGCCAGTAGAGACAGTTACAATCAGCCCCAGCATTTT. It encodes CASRDSYNQPQHF. Full variable domain (missing parts from reference TRBV19 and TRBJ1-5): DGGITQSPKYLFRKEGQNVTLSCEQNLNHDAMYWYRQDPGQGLRLIYYSQIVNDFQKGDIAEGYSVSREKKESFPLTVTSAQKNPTAFYLCASRDSYNQPQHFGDGTRLSIL.

This clone was detected a few times. The chain is built from TRBV18 and TRBJ1-4, with D unresolved. The germline V and J ends were trimmed by 0 bases and 4 bases, with 9 bases remaining between them. Germline CDR1 is KGHSH and CDR2 is LQKENI. The CDR3 is 15 residues long. CDR3 in DNA: TGTGCCAGCTCACCACCCGGGAGGGATAATGAAAAACTGTTTTTT. The encoded protein is CASSPPGRDNEKLFF.

The chain recombines TRBV11-2 with TRBJ1-2; D possibly corresponds to TRBD1 (5 bases). Germline assignment: CDR1 SGHAT and CDR2 FQNNGV. V lost 5 bases, J lost 5 bases, and 21 bases lay in between. The CDR3 spans 16 residues. The CDR3 bases are TGTGCCAGCAGCCCGAGTTTTCCAGGCGACAGATATGGCTACACCTTC. Its translation is CASSPSFPGDRYGYTF.

This clone has only a few counts. A far larger clone is off by one base, so a read error is likely. The V gene is TRBV6-1, the J gene TRBJ1-5; D possibly corresponds to TRBD1 (5 bases). V lost 8 bases to trimming and J lost 4 bases, with 15 bases between them. CDR1 is MNHNS, CDR2 SASEGT, per germline. There are 14 residues in the CDR3. CDR3 bases: TGTGCCAGCTCTGTGGAAGGGGAGAATCAGCCCCAGCATTTT. As protein: CASSVEGENQPQHF.

This clone turned up a few times. This chain uses TRBV7-9 with TRBJ2-1; 9 bases are a match to TRBD2. With 3 bases clipped from V and 9 bases from J, the junction kept 6 bases outside the gene matches. CDR3 length: 14 amino acids. Looked up from germline, CDR1 is SEHNR and CDR2 is FQNEAQ (reference sequence). The DNA of the CDR3 is TGTGCCAGCAGCTTGTTAGCGGGAGACGTTGAGCAGTTCTTC. Translating gives CASSLLAGDVEQFF. The full variable domain, its missing parts supplied by reference TRBV7-9 and TRBJ2-1, is DTGVSQNPRHKITKRGQNVTFRCDPISEHNRLYWYRQTLGQGPEFLTYFQNEAQLEKSRLLSDRFSAERPKGSFSTLEIQRTEQGDSAMYLCASSLLAGDVEQFFGPGTRLTVL.

This clone occurred once. The genes are TRBV10-3 and TRBJ1-4; D gene unclear. The V and J ends lost 9 bases and 0 bases respectively, with 8 bases between them. Germline CDR1 is ENHRY and CDR2 is SYGVKD. The CDR3 is 13 residues long. The DNA for the CDR3 is TGTGCCATTCAAGGATCAACTAATGAAAAACTGTTTTTT. It yields the protein CAIQGSTNEKLFF.

The V and J genes are TRBV30 and TRBJ1-5; D is ambiguous. Germline CDR1 and CDR2: GTSNPN and SVGIG (reference sequence). This CDR3 comprises 13 residues. Trimming cost V 3 bases and J 9 bases, with 15 bases left between them. The CDR3 here is CAWSPASRGPQHF. CDR3 DNA: TGTGCCTGGAGCCCAGCCTCCAGAGGGCCCCAGCATTTT.

The chain combines TRBV4-3 with TRBJ2-2; D call uncertain. The V end was cut by 3 bases, the J end by 6 bases, with 11 bases between. CDR1 is LGHNA, CDR2 YSLEER, per germline. CDR3 size: 14 residues. The CDR3 DNA follows: TGCGCCAGCAGCCATTTCCCAGATGCCGGGGAGCTGTTTTTT. Its translation is CASSHFPDAGELFF.

The rearrangement uses TRBV28 and TRBJ2-3, with 9 bases lining up with TRBD2. With V trimmed by 6 bases and J by 3 bases, 4 bases remained unmatched. From germline, CDR1 is MDHEN and CDR2 SYDVKM. There are 14 residues in the CDR3. The CDR3 protein is CASRSGGRTDTQYF. The CDR3 nucleotides are TGTGCCAGCAGGAGCGGGGGGCGGACAGATACGCAGTATTTT.

This clone turned up a few times. V and J are TRBV7-3 and TRBJ2-1, with 10 nucleotides matching TRBD2. V lost 2 bases and J lost 14; bases outside the gene matches: 15. There are 16 residues in the CDR3. The germline CDR1 and CDR2 sequences are SGHTA and FQGTGA. CDR3 bases: TGTGCCAGCAGCTTAGGTACTAGCGGGATGGATGTGAGGAAGTTCTTC. Its protein is CASSLGTSGMDVRKFF.

This clone came up once. V and J are TRBV2 and TRBJ2-1; D gene uncertain. This CDR3 is built from 15 residues. With 4 bases removed from V and 2 bases from J, the gap between germline ends came to 12 bases. The V gene's germline CDR1 is SNHLY and CDR2 FYNNEI. The CDR3 DNA reads as TGTGCCAGCAGTGGAATTCGGAAAACCTACAATGAGCAGTTCTTC. It encodes CASSGIRKTYNEQFF.

This clone has only a few counts. The chain joins TRBV27 to TRBJ2-5; 7 nucleotides align to TRBD1. The DNA matches TRBJ2-7 better at its end, which makes the J call doubtful. This CDR3 has 14 residues. Looked up from germline, CDR1 is MNHEY and CDR2 is SMNVEV (reference sequence). For the CDR3, the DNA is TGTGCCAGCAGTATGAAGGGGGCGGAGTACGAGCAGTACTTC. Its protein product is CASSMKGAEYEQYF.

The rearrangement uses TRBV28 and TRBJ1-2; 7 bases match TRBD1. V lost 0 bases to trimming and J lost 2 bases; unmatched junction nucleotides: 12. The germline V gene has CDR1 MDHEN and CDR2 SYDVKM. The CDR3 runs 18 residues. The DNA for the CDR3 is TGTGCCAGCAGTTTATGGACCCCCCGACAGGGCCCCAACTATGGCTACACCTTC. Its translation: CASSLWTPRQGPNYGYTF.

The chain combines TRBV9 with TRBJ2-5; 11 nucleotides agree with TRBD2. Trimming at V came to 0 bases and at J to 5 bases, leaving 6 bases not matched to a gene. Per germline, CDR1 SGDLS and CDR2 YYNGEE. CDR3 length equals 16 residues. The DNA for the CDR3 is TGTGCCAGCAGCGTAGACGCACTAGCGGGAGACGAGACCCAGTACTTC. Its protein product is CASSVDALAGDETQYF. The variable domain in full, with the rest retrieved from reference TRBV9 and TRBJ2-5, is DSGVTQTPKHLITATGQRVTLRCSPRSGDLSVYWYQQSLDQGLQFLIQYYNGEERAKGNILERFSAQQFPDLHSELNLSSLELGDSALYFCASSVDALAGDETQYFGPGTRLLVL.

This clone appeared once. J is TRBJ2-5 and V is TRBV10-2, with 8 bases identical to TRBD2. The J call is uncertain, as TRBJ2-7 better fits the DNA end. This CDR3 has 15 residues. Germline assignment: CDR1 WSHSY and CDR2 SAAADI. The CDR3 sequence is CASSELAGGAHEQYF. Here the CDR3 DNA reads TGCGCCAGCAGTGAGCTGGCGGGAGGCGCCCACGAGCAGTACTTC.

This chain links TRBV19 with TRBJ1-5; 8 nucleotides align to TRBD1. This CDR3 is built from 14 residues. Trimming at V came to 5 bases and at J to 2 bases, leaving 2 bases not matched to a gene. CDR1 is LNHDA, CDR2 SQIVND, per germline (reference sequence). CDR3 sequence: CASSGGQGNQPQHF. The CDR3, as DNA: TGTGCCAGTAGTGGGGGACAGGGCAATCAGCCCCAGCATTTT.

The chain couples TRBV11-2 to TRBJ2-7; maybe TRBD1 (6 bases). This CDR3 has 12 amino acids. CDR1 is SGHAT and CDR2 is FQNNGV in the germline V gene. The V gene lost 4 bases and the J gene lost 9 bases, with 13 bases spanning the gap. The CDR3 sequence is CASSYSDSRQYF. The CDR3 nucleotides read TGTGCCAGCAGCTATTCGGACAGTCGGCAGTACTTC.

A word on this clone: The sample has other DNA sequences that encode this CDR3 too. The gene calls are TRBV4-2 and TRBJ2-5; maybe TRBD2 (6 bases). This CDR3 is built from 14 residues. The V gene's germline CDR1 is LGHNA and CDR2 YNFKEQ. With 1 base removed from V and 4 bases from J, the gap between germline ends came to 10 bases. The CDR3 DNA reads as TGTGCCAGCAGCCAAGTTGCCGGGGGAGAGACCCAGTACTTC. Encoded protein: CASSQVAGGETQYF.

This chain uses TRBV7-2 with TRBJ1-6; D is possibly TRBD1 (5 bases). Looked up from germline, CDR1 is SGHTA and CDR2 is FQGNSA. The CDR3 is made up of 16 amino acids. V shed 5 bases and J shed 7 bases, with 18 bases lying between them. The CDR3 DNA follows: TGTACCAGCAGCCCCCCGGCAGGGCCCAGGAATTCACCCCTCCACTTT. Its protein product is CTSSPPAGPRNSPLHF.

This chain links TRBV13 with TRBJ2-4; D may be TRBD1 (5 bases). V shed 1 base and J shed 9 bases, with 10 bases lying between them. Looked up from germline, CDR1 is PRHDT and CDR2 is FYEKMQ (reference sequence). CDR3 length: 13 residues. The CDR3 sequence: CASSLVREGIQYF. CDR3 bases: TGTGCCAGCAGCTTAGTCAGGGAAGGCATTCAGTACTTC.